This paragraph reports one T cell receptor beta chain. Its antigen is unidentified. This entry belongs to a study of cytomegalovirus exposure and HLA in healthy donors. V trimming: 3 bases; J trimming: 2 bases; junction bases outside the gene matches: 12. The CDR3 runs 17 residues. The germline gives CDR1 SGHNT, CDR2 YENEEA. Notes on the study in general: Association of a missense DCLRE1C variant with TCR beta V- and J-gene trimming was reported in a later analysis.

Primers: 60 Vbeta forward and 13 Jbeta reverse. The data were produced by immunoSEQ multiplex PCR, yet TCRdb's version contains in-frame clones alone and is incomplete. Among approximately 170,000 clones listed, 80% were seen once. This TCR was sampled from a human donor in good health. The rearrangement joins TRBV11-3 to TRBJ1-1; 7 bases line up with TRBD1. Sequenced sample: PBMCs. CDR3 DNA: TGTGCCAGCAGCTTGGGGCACTTGGGACAGCCTAACACTGAAGCTTTCTTT. It encodes CASSLGHLGQPNTEAFF.